These 27 T cell receptor beta chains were sequenced from one sample in a study of human T cells and chemical hapten exposure. Time point indicated: patch test 2, 6 weeks after DPC sensitization. Treatment reported: therapeutic diphenylcyclopropenone sensitization with weekly scalp DPC. MiXCR, applied by TCRdb to the RACE reads, yields one record per CDR3 protein. The sample comprises around 360,000 distinct CDR3 sequences, roughly 6% of which are singletons, and over 5.5% rests with the top ten. This sample comprised whole blood, obtained in connection with sensitization to the hapten diphenylcyclopropenone (DPC). These receptors originate from a woman in her late teens or twenties with alopecia areata. Some clones in this sample may be carry-over from other donors' samples.

This clonotype was counted only a few times. The chain joins TRBV6-1 to TRBJ1-6; 8 nucleotides line up with TRBD1. Germline V gene lookup returns CDR1 MNHNS and CDR2 SASEGT. Trimming removed 0 bases from V and 7 bases from J; junction bases left unmatched: 2. This CDR3 is built from 15 residues. As DNA, the CDR3 is TGTGCCAGCAGTGAAGCACAGGGGGGGAATTCACCCCTCCACTTT. Translating gives CASSEAQGGNSPLHF.

Only a few counts were recorded for this clonotype. In DNA form, the CDR3 reads TGCAGTGCTAGGCGGGACGTTGGGCCCGCTTTCTTT. Protein sequence: CSARRDVGPAFF. The gene calls are TRBV20-1 and TRBJ1-1; a possible D gene is TRBD1 (5 bases). CDR3 size: 12 residues. Deletions cut 3 bases from V and 11 bases from J, with 16 bases between. Germline CDR1 and CDR2: DFQATT and SNEGSKA (reference sequence).

This clonotype was counted only a few times. The chain combines TRBV29-1 with TRBJ1-5; 7 nucleotides agree with TRBD1. The trim removed 4 bases at V and 5 bases at J, leaving 8 bases unmatched. The germline V gene has CDR1 SQVTM and CDR2 ANQGSEA. This CDR3 contains 14 residues. For the CDR3, the DNA is TGCAGCGTTGCTCCGCAGGGGGACCATCAGCCCCAGCATTTT. It encodes CSVAPQGDHQPQHF.

This clonotype has ten or more counts. The CDR3 protein is CSARDNGRNNSPLHF. DNA for the CDR3: TGCAGTGCTAGGGACAACGGCAGGAATAATTCACCCCTCCACTTT. The chain combines TRBV20-1 with TRBJ1-6, with D possibly TRBD1 on 5 matching bases. The V end was cut by 3 bases, the J end by 5 bases, with 14 bases between. The CDR3 consists of 15 residues. Germline lookup yields CDR1 DFQATT and CDR2 SNEGSKA (reference sequence).

This clonotype was detected a few times. The chain joins TRBV29-1 to TRBJ1-1; maybe TRBD1 (6 bases). This CDR3 is built from 14 residues. V gave up 7 bases and J gave up 5 bases, with 20 bases separating them. Germline V lookup: CDR1 SQVTM, CDR2 ANQGSEA. As DNA, the CDR3 is TGCAGCGCGAGGGGGGATGTGAGTCGGACTGAAGCTTTCTTT. Amino acid sequence: CSARGDVSRTEAFF.

The table lists this clonotype with a few counts. The chain uses TRBV12-3 or TRBV12-4 and TRBJ2-2; D is possibly TRBD1 (5 bases). The V end lost 5 bases, the J end lost 7 bases, and 14 bases lay between the germline ends. CDR3 length: 14 residues. This CDR3 reads CASSPTDLGGELFF. CDR3 bases: TGTGCCAGCAGTCCGACAGACCTAGGCGGGGAGCTGTTTTTT.

The chain uses TRBV18 and TRBJ2-1; D is undetermined. CDR1 and CDR2 (germline): KGHSH, LQKENI. V shed 8 bases and J shed 8 bases, with 10 bases lying between them. The CDR3 is made up of 11 amino acids. CDR3 nucleotide sequence: TGTGCCAGCCGAGTCATGGATGAGCAGTTCTTC. Translated, it gives CASRVMDEQFF.

The chain couples TRBV18 to TRBJ2-7; 11 bases line up with TRBD1. The CDR3 is 14 amino acids. Germline loops: CDR1 KGHSH, CDR2 LQKENI. The V segment lost 5 bases and the J segment 7 bases; nucleotides outside the gene matches: 7. CDR3 sequence: CASSFPGTGGEQYF. The CDR3 DNA is TGTGCCAGCTCATTCCCCGGGACAGGGGGTGAGCAGTACTTC.

This chain links TRBV7-2 with TRBJ2-2; 9 positions agree with TRBD1. The CDR3 extends over 15 amino acids. J lost 5 bases, V lost 5 bases, and 6 bases had no gene match. Germline V gene data show CDR1 as SGHTA and CDR2 as FQGNSA. The CDR3 loop is CASSRDRDLTGELFF. DNA for the CDR3: TGTGCCAGCAGCAGGGACAGGGATTTGACCGGGGAGCTGTTTTTT. The whole variable domain, filled in from reference TRBV7-2 and TRBJ2-2, reads GAGVSQSPSNKVTEKGKDVELRCDPISGHTALYWYRQSLGQGLEFLIYFQGNSAPDKSGLPSDRFSAERTGGSVSTLTIQRTQQEDSAVYLCASSRDRDLTGELFFGEGSRLTVL.

J is TRBJ2-6 and V is TRBV7-2, with 9 positions matching TRBD1. The germline V gene has CDR1 SGHTA and CDR2 FQGNSA. The CDR3 has 17 residues. The V segment lost 7 bases and the J segment 2 bases; nucleotides outside the gene matches: 9. The DNA for the CDR3 is TGTGCCAGCACCCCAACAGGGGGCGCGGCTGGGGCCAACGTCCTGACTTTC. This encodes CASTPTGGAAGANVLTF.

This clonotype was observed at least ten times. The chain employs TRBV20-1 and TRBJ2-2; 7 nucleotides align to TRBD2. V was clipped by 0 bases and J by 3 bases; unmatched bases: 7. The germline CDR1 and CDR2 sequences are DFQATT and SNEGSKA (reference sequence). This CDR3 comprises 16 residues. The CDR3 sequence: CSAREVGAGDTGELFF. CDR3 nucleotides: TGCAGTGCTAGAGAGGTTGGGGCGGGGGACACCGGGGAGCTGTTTTTT.

This clonotype was seen a few times. The gene calls are TRBV29-1 and TRBJ2-7; D is perhaps TRBD2 (5 bases). Trimming took off 5 bases at V and 3 bases at J, with 14 bases between the two ends. Germline loops: CDR1 SQVTM, CDR2 ANQGSEA. The CDR3 has 13 residues. CDR3 in amino acids: CSVHSSGNYEQYF. The CDR3 DNA follows: TGCAGCGTTCATAGCTCGGGAAACTACGAGCAGTACTTC.

This clonotype was picked up many times. V and J are TRBV6-1 and TRBJ2-3; the D is unclear. The V gene's germline CDR1 is MNHNS and CDR2 SASEGT. The CDR3 is 13 residues long. V lost 11 bases and J 9 bases, leaving 21 bases between the germline ends. The CDR3 sequence: CAGASDLGETQYF. The CDR3 nucleotides are TGTGCCGGAGCTTCGGACCTGGGTGAAACGCAGTATTTT.

In its sample, this clonotype was seen many times. The rearrangement uses TRBV7-3 and TRBJ1-2; D unresolved. The length of the CDR3 is 17 residues. The germline V gene has CDR1 SGHTA and CDR2 FQGTGA. V dropped 2 bases and J dropped 4 bases, with 20 bases sitting between them. CDR3 sequence: CASSLDGLHTQTYGYTF. The DNA for the CDR3 is TGTGCCAGCAGCTTAGACGGGCTCCATACACAGACCTATGGCTACACCTTC.

This clonotype was found a few times. The chain uses TRBV7-2 and TRBJ2-3, with D possibly called TRBD1 or TRBD2 (6 bases each). This CDR3 has 15 residues. V was pared by 1 base and J by 4 bases, with 12 bases between. Germline-derived CDR1 and CDR2 are SGHTA and FQGNSA. CDR3 amino acids: CASSLVRGPADTQYF. CDR3 DNA: TGTGCCAGCAGCTTAGTACGGGGGCCGGCAGATACGCAGTATTTT.

This clonotype was found many times. The chain joins TRBV18 to TRBJ1-6; TRBD1 aligns across 7 bases. The CDR3 spans 15 residues. The germline CDR1 and CDR2 sequences are KGHSH and LQKENI. Trimming removed 8 bases from V and 5 bases from J; junction bases left unmatched: 9. CDR3 sequence reads: CASREQGPNNSPLHF. In nucleotides, the CDR3 is TGTGCCAGCCGGGAACAGGGGCCGAATAATTCACCCCTCCACTTT. The whole variable domain, filled in from reference TRBV18 and TRBJ1-6, reads NAGVMQNPRHLVRRRGQEARLRCSPMKGHSHVYWYRQLPEEGLKFMVYLQKENIIDESGMPKERFSAEFPKEGPSILRIQQVVRGDSAAYFCASREQGPNNSPLHFGNGTRLTVT.

This clonotype showed up many times. The chain combines TRBV12-3 or TRBV12-4 with TRBJ1-1, with D perhaps TRBD1 (6 bases). Trimming removed 4 bases at V and 9 bases at J, with 18 bases between. The CDR3 is 14 residues long. The CDR3 sequence is CASSSLFNREKAFF. CDR3 in DNA: TGTGCCAGCAGTTCCCTGTTCAACAGGGAGAAAGCTTTCTTT.

This clonotype was observed a handful of times. This chain links TRBV18 with TRBJ2-3; TRBD2 matches at 13 bases. Germline values: CDR1 KGHSH, CDR2 LQKENI. This CDR3 has 16 amino acids. V shed 5 bases and J 4 bases; nucleotides not matched to a gene: 6. The CDR3, as DNA: TGTGCCAGCTCATCGAGGACTAGCGGGGGTGCAGATACGCAGTATTTT. This gives the protein CASSSRTSGGADTQYF. Full variable domain (remainder filled in from reference TRBV18 and TRBJ2-3): NAGVMQNPRHLVRRRGQEARLRCSPMKGHSHVYWYRQLPEEGLKFMVYLQKENIIDESGMPKERFSAEFPKEGPSILRIQQVVRGDSAAYFCASSSRTSGGADTQYFGPGTRLTVL.

The rearrangement links TRBV6-1 to TRBJ2-3; D remains unclear. Germline V gene lookup returns CDR1 MNHNS and CDR2 SASEGT. The V gene lost 8 bases and the J gene lost 3 bases, with 12 bases spanning the gap. This CDR3 is built from 13 residues. Written as DNA, the CDR3 is TGTGCCAGCCACCCTGGATCTACAGATACGCAGTATTTT. This codes for CASHPGSTDTQYF.

There are many counts of this clonotype. The rearrangement links TRBV15 to TRBJ2-7; perhaps D is TRBD1 or TRBD2 (7 bases each). The germline CDR1 and CDR2 sequences are LNHNV and YYDKDF (reference sequence). The CDR3 covers 15 residues. V shed 4 bases and J shed 7 bases, with 20 bases lying between them. CDR3: CATSKGRGPGEEQYF. The CDR3 coding sequence is TGTGCCACCAGCAAAGGGAGGGGGCCAGGGGAAGAGCAGTACTTC.

This clonotype has at least ten counts. The chain uses TRBV18 and TRBJ1-5, with 12 bases aligning to TRBD1. Per germline, CDR1 KGHSH and CDR2 LQKENI. The CDR3 is 15 residues long. J was trimmed by 4 bases and V by 6 bases; bases with no gene match: 4. CDR3 nucleotides: TGTGCCAGCTCCCCGGGACAGGGGGCGAATCAGCCCCAGCATTTT. It encodes CASSPGQGANQPQHF. Together with reference TRBV18 and TRBJ1-5, the CDR3 gives the full variable domain: NAGVMQNPRHLVRRRGQEARLRCSPMKGHSHVYWYRQLPEEGLKFMVYLQKENIIDESGMPKERFSAEFPKEGPSILRIQQVVRGDSAAYFCASSPGQGANQPQHFGDGTRLSIL.

This rearrangement joins TRBV3-1 to TRBJ1-2; D remains unclear. V was shortened by 1 base and J by 8 bases, with 17 bases between the two germline ends. This CDR3 has 15 amino acids. Germline-derived CDR1 and CDR2 are LGHDT and YNNKEL (reference sequence). For the CDR3, the DNA is TGTGCCAGCAGCCAAGGGAGTAAAATATGGGCCGGCTACACCTTC. Protein sequence: CASSQGSKIWAGYTF.

V is TRBV3-1 and J is TRBJ2-7, with 14 bases lining up with TRBD2. CDR3 length equals 20 residues. Germline-derived CDR1 and CDR2 are LGHDT and YNNKEL (reference sequence). V lost 2 bases and J lost 1; bases outside the gene matches: 13. CDR3 coding DNA: TGTGCCAGCAGCCAACCAGGACTAGCGGGGGGCCTCGATCCTTCCTACGAGCAGTACTTC. The encoded protein is CASSQPGLAGGLDPSYEQYF.

This sequence joins TRBV5-1 and TRBJ2-1; no firm D call. The CDR3 sequence is 13 residues long. V was clipped by 9 bases and J by 5 bases, with 15 bases between them. Germline lookup yields CDR1 SGHRS and CDR2 YFSETQ. CDR3 bases: TGCGCCACCTGCAGAGGAGCTGACAATGAGCAGTTCTTC. Translating it yields CATCRGADNEQFF.

CDR3 nucleotide sequence: TGTGCCAGCAGGGGACAGGAGTGGACCGGGGAGCTGTTTTTT. It is translated as CASRGQEWTGELFF. The chain links TRBV12-3 or TRBV12-4 to TRBJ2-2; 8 nucleotides line up with TRBD1. The CDR3 sequence is 14 residues long. The trim removed 6 bases at V and 5 bases at J, leaving 5 bases unmatched.

The CDR3 spells CASSQGPGTGVHEQFF. The CDR3 DNA reads TGTGCCAGTTCACAGGGTCCCGGGACAGGGGTCCATGAGCAGTTCTTC. This chain connects TRBV6-6 to TRBJ2-1; 10 positions agree with TRBD1. Trimming cost V 9 bases and J 8 bases; bases outside gene matches: 16. This CDR3 is 16 amino acids long. Germline V lookup: CDR1 MNHNY, CDR2 SVGAGI (reference sequence).

The chain's CDR3 is CASSESVNRYGYTF. CDR3 sequence (DNA): TGCGCCAGCAGTGAGTCAGTAAACCGTTATGGCTACACCTTC. V usage is TRBV10-2 and J usage is TRBJ1-2, with no clear D. The CDR3 extends over 14 amino acids. Germline loops: CDR1 WSHSY, CDR2 SAAADI. Deletions cut 0 bases from V and 5 bases from J, with 10 bases between.